This record looks at one TCR beta chain sequence and its context. Its antigen remains unidentified. V was cut by 6 bases and J by 8 bases, with 17 bases left in between. The V gene's germline CDR1 is MNHNS and CDR2 SASEGT. The CDR3 is 15 amino acids. These data come from a study of cytomegalovirus exposure and HLA in healthy donors. The PCR used 60 Vbeta and 13 Jbeta primers. Here immunoSEQ multiplex PCR was the method, and the copy in TCRdb shows in-frame clones only, minus some. The sample has approximately 170,000 clones, 70% to 75% seen once. Study conclusions and caveats: Approximately 160 TCR beta chains were listed as cytomegalovirus-associated. A later analysis found that most CMV-associated TCR beta chains appeared HLA-restricted. Being indistinguishable, some V segments were excluded, TRBV6-2 and TRBV6-3 among them. Productive rates of about 87% or about 30% were seen for most TCR beta V segments in an earlier analysis.

The sequence was obtained from a man under 40 in good health and CMV-seropositive. The chain combines TRBV6-1 with TRBJ1-6; a possible D gene is TRBD1 (5 bases). Sample: PBMCs. The CDR3 region is CASRGEDKVHSPLHF. Here the CDR3 DNA reads TGTGCCAGCAGGGGGGAGGACAAAGTACATTCACCCCTCCACTTT.